The T cell receptor (beta chain) described here comes from a study of T cells after yellow fever vaccination. Background on the study: Libraries from low-cell-number fractions were prepared with the SMART-Seq v4 Ultra Low Input RNA kit. Points from the study as a whole: The secondary T-cell response peaked on day 5, not day 15, but was weaker.

Comment on this clonotype: Its target is not known.

One entry per CDR3 protein results from TCRdb running MiXCR on the 5' RACE reads. This sample has fewer than 450,000 distinct CDR3 sequences, with around a tenth found just once. The CDR3 runs 13 residues. The trim removed 1 base at V and 9 bases at J, leaving 2 bases unmatched. Germline CDR1 MNHNS, CDR2 SASEGT. The chain joins TRBV6-1 to TRBJ2-1, with 8 bases fitting TRBD2. The starting material was PBMCs, obtained on the day of the first yellow fever vaccination. The receptor was derived from a man aged 18 to 30 who received the YFV17D yellow fever vaccine. CDR3: CASSEGTSSEQFF. CDR3 nucleotide sequence: TGTGCCAGCAGTGAAGGGACTAGCTCTGAGCAGTTCTTC.